This entry lists 20 T cell receptor beta chains sequenced from one sample in a study of Graves' ophthalmopathy and Graves' hyperthyroidism. TCR beta CDR3 regions were amplified from RNA transcripts. HTBI primers were employed in first-round RT-PCR, then a second-round multiplex PCR followed. TCRdb reprocessed the multiplex PCR reads with MiXCR, giving one entry per CDR3 protein. The sample yields some 240,000 distinct CDR3 sequences, roughly 50% seen once. The sequenced sample was peripheral blood. The receptors derive from an adult man with Graves' ophthalmopathy.

With respect to this clonotype: A much larger clone sits a single nucleotide away, making a read error possible. Given the absence of the conserved phenylalanine or tryptophan at the CDR3 end, a read error is likely. The rearrangement links TRBV10-2 to TRBJ2-7; 7 bases agree with TRBD1. Losses at the gene ends were 6 bases for V and 6 bases for J; bases not matched to a gene: 11. The CDR3 runs 14 residues. The germline V gene encodes CDR1 WSHSY and CDR2 SAAADI. Here the CDR3 reads CASSIQGLAGEQYL. CDR3 nucleotides: TGCGCCAGCAGCATACAGGGGCTAGCAGGCGAGCAGTACCTC.

Details on this clonotype: One junction end disagrees with the germline gene, perhaps due to a read error. The rearrangement links TRBV24-1 to TRBJ1-5, with D tentatively TRBD1 (6 bases). Germline V lookup: CDR1 KGHDR, CDR2 SFDVKD. This CDR3 has 15 residues. The CDR3 bases are TGTGCCACCAGTGATCCCCGGGACATCAATCAGCCCCAACATTTT. Protein: CATSDPRDINQPQHF.

This sequence joins TRBV7-9 and TRBJ1-1; D remains unclear. V lost 2 bases and J lost 5, with 12 bases in between. The CDR3 spans 14 residues. Germline V CDR1 and CDR2: SEHNR, FQNEAQ (reference sequence). The CDR3 loop is CASSLTPPGTEAFF. The CDR3 coding sequence is TGTGCCAGCAGCTTAACCCCGCCGGGGACTGAAGCTTTCTTT. Supplemented by reference TRBV7-9 and TRBJ1-1, the full variable domain reads DTGVSQNPRHKITKRGQNVTFRCDPISEHNRLYWYRQTLGQGPEFLTYFQNEAQLEKSRLLSDRFSAERPKGSFSTLEIQRTEQGDSAMYLCASSLTPPGTEAFFGQGTRLTVV.

This chain connects TRBV7-8 to TRBJ1-1; TRBD1 might be the D (6 bases). The germline gives CDR1 SGHVS, CDR2 FQNEAQ. This CDR3 contains 14 residues. Trimming took off 6 bases at V and 6 bases at J, with 17 bases between the two ends. CDR3 in amino acids: CASSWGASTPEAFF. As DNA, the CDR3 is TGTGCCAGCAGTTGGGGGGCCAGTACCCCTGAAGCTTTCTTT.

This sequence joins TRBV12-3 or TRBV12-4 and TRBJ1-2; D is ambiguous. The V gene lost 5 bases and the J gene lost 0 bases, with 10 bases spanning the gap. CDR3 size: 14 residues. In DNA form, the CDR3 reads TGTGCCAGCAGTAAGACATTTACTAACTATGGCTACACCTTC. Translating it yields CASSKTFTNYGYTF.

There are a few counts of this clonotype. The V call is TRBV5-1, the J call TRBJ1-1; weak D call: TRBD1 (5 bases). The germline CDR1 and CDR2 sequences are SGHRS and YFSETQ. The CDR3 totals 14 residues. Trimming shortened V by 2 bases and J by 7 bases, and 15 bases separated the two germline ends. The CDR3 sequence is CASSLQNWGVEAFF. The CDR3 DNA reads TGCGCCAGCAGCTTACAAAACTGGGGGGTTGAAGCTTTCTTT.

This chain joins TRBV18 and TRBJ1-2; D unclear. V lost 6 bases and J 6 bases, leaving 5 bases between the germline ends. Germline CDR1 KGHSH, CDR2 LQKENI. The CDR3 consists of 10 residues. DNA of the CDR3: TGTGCCAGCTCGCGAGATGGCTACACCTTC. It encodes CASSRDGYTF.

This clonotype was picked up many times. The V gene is TRBV11-1, the J gene TRBJ1-1, with D perhaps TRBD1 (5 bases). The CDR3 has 13 amino acids. V gave up 3 bases and J gave up 3 bases, with 8 bases separating them. The germline V gene has CDR1 SGHAT and CDR2 FQDESV (reference sequence). The chain's CDR3 is CASSFRVDTEAFF. CDR3 coding DNA: TGTGCCAGCAGCTTCAGGGTGGACACTGAAGCTTTCTTT.

The rearrangement links TRBV28 to TRBJ2-7; D may be TRBD1 (5 bases). Germline V gene data show CDR1 as MDHEN and CDR2 as SYDVKM. V was pared by 3 bases and J by 3 bases, with 12 bases between. The CDR3 is made up of 14 amino acids. The CDR3 here is CASSLDTQGYEQYF. In DNA form, the CDR3 reads TGTGCCAGCAGTTTGGATACTCAGGGCTACGAGCAGTACTTC.

This clonotype has just a few counts. The chain uses TRBV9 and TRBJ1-6, with D perhaps TRBD1 (6 bases). The CDR3 extends over 15 amino acids. Germline CDR1 is SGDLS and CDR2 is YYNGEE. Trimming removed 0 bases at V and 5 bases at J, with 9 bases between. The CDR3 sequence is CASSVGGAHNSPLHF. In nucleotides, the CDR3 is TGTGCCAGCAGCGTAGGGGGGGCGCATAATTCACCCCTCCACTTT.

The CDR3 loop reads CASSVYGRGQETQYF. CDR3 sequence (DNA): TGTGCCAGCAGCGTATACGGCAGGGGGCAGGAGACCCAGTACTTC. This chain connects TRBV9 to TRBJ2-5, with TRBD1 matching over 8 bases. In germline, CDR1 is SGDLS, CDR2 YYNGEE. V lost 1 base to trimming and J lost 5 bases; unmatched junction nucleotides: 7. This CDR3 comprises 15 residues.

This sequence joins TRBV7-2 and TRBJ2-2, with 9 bases aligning to TRBD1. With 6 bases clipped from V and 1 base from J, the junction kept 6 bases outside the gene matches. There are 16 residues in the CDR3. Germline CDR1 and CDR2: SGHTA and FQGNSA. Here the CDR3 reads CASSTRGQGNTGELFF. Here the CDR3 DNA reads TGTGCCAGCAGTACTCGGGGACAGGGGAACACCGGGGAGCTGTTTTTT.

This chain connects TRBV7-9 to TRBJ2-5, with 7 bases lining up with TRBD1. Germline V gives CDR1 SEHNR, CDR2 FQNEAQ (reference sequence). There are 15 residues in the CDR3. The V and J ends lost 1 base and 3 bases, in that order; junction bases with no gene match: 5. Here the CDR3 DNA reads TGTGCCAGCAGCTTAGAAACAGGGGTGGAAGAGACCCAGTACTTC. Translated: CASSLETGVEETQYF.

This clonotype was counted at least ten times. This chain connects TRBV25-1 to TRBJ1-1; D not certain. The CDR3 consists of 11 residues. Germline V gives CDR1 MGHDK, CDR2 SYGVNS. V gave up 6 bases and J gave up 2 bases, with 4 bases separating them. The CDR3 reads CASRGNTEAFF. DNA for the CDR3: TGTGCCAGCAGGGGAAACACTGAAGCTTTCTTT.

The chain links TRBV10-2 to TRBJ2-2; 7 positions match TRBD2. The V gene end was trimmed by 5 bases and the J gene end by 5 bases; junction bases not matched to a gene: 5. CDR3 size: 14 residues. The V gene's germline CDR1 is WSHSY and CDR2 SAAADI. The CDR3 protein is CASSSGVGTGELFF. In DNA form, the CDR3 reads TGCGCCAGCAGTAGCGGGGTGGGAACCGGGGAGCTGTTTTTT.

CDR3 nucleotides: TGTGCCACCAGCCGGGACCAACCCTACGAGCAGTACTTC. This encodes CATSRDQPYEQYF. This sequence joins TRBV24-1 and TRBJ2-7; D might be TRBD1 or TRBD2, each matching 5 bases. Germline loops: CDR1 KGHDR, CDR2 SFDVKD. V was cut by 7 bases and J by 2 bases, with 11 bases left in between. CDR3 length: 13 amino acids.

This clonotype was recorded at least ten times. The chain carries TRBV9 and TRBJ2-5; D not certain. Germline assignment: CDR1 SGDLS and CDR2 YYNGEE. CDR3 size: 15 residues. V was trimmed by 2 bases and J by 5 bases, leaving 16 bases between them. CDR3 nucleotide sequence: TGTGCCAGCAGCGTCTCTAGATCTCTGACGGAGACCCAGTACTTC. It codes for CASSVSRSLTETQYF.

The genes are TRBV9 and TRBJ2-3; D uncertain. Germline CDR1 SGDLS, CDR2 YYNGEE. The germline V and J ends were trimmed by 0 bases and 1 base, with 9 bases remaining between them. The CDR3 has 15 amino acids. The CDR3: CASSVGRFGTDTQYF. The CDR3 DNA follows: TGTGCCAGCAGCGTAGGTAGGTTTGGCACAGATACGCAGTATTTT.

As to this clonotype: Mismatch with germline at one junction end may stem from a read error. The V and J genes are TRBV7-9 and TRBJ1-4; the D is unclear. The germline V gene encodes CDR1 SEHNR and CDR2 FQNEAQ (reference sequence). The CDR3 has 15 residues. CDR3 residues: CASSLASGFNGKLFF. As DNA, the CDR3 is TGTGCCAGCAGCTTAGCGTCGGGGTTTAATGGAAAACTGTTTTTT.

The rearrangement links TRBV2 to TRBJ2-7; D remains unclear. Germline assignment: CDR1 SNHLY and CDR2 FYNNEI. Trimming took off 4 bases at V and 1 base at J, with 8 bases between the two ends. CDR3 length equals 13 residues. The CDR3 sequence is CASSVQESYEQYF. The CDR3 coding sequence is TGTGCCAGCAGTGTCCAGGAGTCCTACGAGCAGTACTTC.